A selection of T cell receptor beta chains follows, all from one sample in a study of blood T cell repertoires in COVID-19. The assay was immunoSEQ multiplex PCR, and TCRdb's table has in-frame clones only and misses some. The sample yields roughly 140,000 clones, roughly 86% seen once. Sequenced material: peripheral blood. These receptors came from an older man with acute or convalescent COVID-19. Each CDR3 is given with its conserved first and last residue. Fields, in order: D gene, J gene, clone size, V gene, CDR3 protein, CDR3 DNA. D genes are given only for firm matches. Clone size, where shown, is once, few, many, or a class for clones that have expanded.

TRBD1 | TRBJ1-2 | . | TRBV6-5 | CASNTDRGYGYTF | TGTGCCAGCAACACGGACAGGGGCTATGGCTACACCTTC
TRBD2 | TRBJ2-2 | . | TRBV6-6 | CASSYTGGPGELFF | TGTGCCAGCAGTTATACGGGAGGGCCCGGGGAGCTGTTTTTT
. | TRBJ2-5 | . | TRBV6-5 | CASSPDQGGVETQYF | TGTGCCAGCAGTCCCGACCAGGGGGGTGTAGAGACCCAGTACTTC
. | TRBJ1-6 | once | TRBV7-3 | CASSLGFWQDYNSPLHF | TGTGCCAGCAGCTTAGGATTTTGGCAGGATTATAATTCACCCCTCCACTTT
. | TRBJ2-1 | . | TRBV5-1 | CASSLAAQGLNEQFF | TGCGCCAGCAGCTTGGCGGCTCAGGGATTGAATGAGCAGTTCTTC
. | TRBJ1-4 | . | TRBV19 | CASSATRQTATNEKLFF | TGTGCCAGTAGTGCAACGAGACAGACTGCAACTAATGAAAAACTGTTTTTT
TRBD2 | TRBJ2-1 | . | TRBV6-5 | CASSHPGTSEQFF | TGTGCCAGCAGTCACCCTGGGACTAGCGAGCAGTTCTTC
. | TRBJ2-3 | once | TRBV7-8 | CASSLDGQNTDTQYF | TGTGCCAGCAGCTTAGATGGTCAGAACACAGATACGCAGTATTTT
. | TRBJ1-2 | medium-sized | TRBV29-1 | CSVRFGQGLDTF | TGCAGCGTCCGCTTTGGGCAGGGACTCGACACCTTC
. | TRBJ2-1 | . | TRBV18 | CASSPMTASGNEQFF | TGTGCCAGCTCACCAATGACCGCCTCGGGGAATGAGCAGTTCTTC
TRBD1 | TRBJ2-3 | . | TRBV7-9 | CASSLTGIDTQYF | TGTGCCAGCAGCTTGACAGGGATAGATACGCAGTATTTT
TRBD2 | TRBJ2-7 | . | TRBV19 | CASSLTSGESYEQYF | TGTGCCAGTAGCCTCACTAGCGGAGAATCCTACGAGCAGTACTTC
. | TRBJ2-5 | once | TRBV5-1 | CASSLAGTEGETQYF | TGCGCCAGCAGCTTGGCCGGGACGGAGGGGGAGACCCAGTACTTC
TRBD2 | TRBJ2-3 | . | TRBV29-1 | CSVEHSGGADTQYF | TGCAGCGTTGAACATAGCGGGGGAGCGGATACGCAGTATTTT
. | TRBJ1-3 | . | TRBV10-1 | CASSESTALGGLPGNTIYF | TGCGCCAGCAGTGAGTCTACGGCGCTCGGCGGTCTACCTGGAAACACCATATATTTT
TRBD1 | TRBJ2-1 | . | TRBV7-3 | CASSPYQGAPFSEQFF | TGTGCCAGCAGCCCCTACCAGGGGGCTCCTTTCAGTGAGCAGTTCTTC
. | TRBJ2-3 | . | TRBV5-4 | CASSLGGPSSTDTQYF | TGTGCCAGCAGCTTGGGAGGCCCTAGCAGCACAGATACGCAGTATTTT
. | TRBJ2-2 | . | TRBV13 | CASSPYEAGELFF | TGTGCCAGCAGCCCGTACGAGGCCGGGGAGCTGTTTTTT
. | TRBJ2-7 | few | TRBV6-5 | CASSRYSSSYEQYF | TGTGCCAGCAGTCGTTATAGCAGCTCCTACGAGCAGTACTTC
. | TRBJ2-5 | . | TRBV12-3/TRBV12-4 | CASLRGQETQYF | TGTGCCAGCCTACGAGGTCAAGAGACCCAGTACTTC
. | TRBJ1-5 | few | TRBV16 | CASSQTGPNQPQHF | TGTGCCAGCAGCCAAACAGGTCCGAATCAGCCCCAGCATTTT
TRBD1 | TRBJ2-3 | . | TRBV2 | CASSESGGKYTQYF | TGTGCCAGCAGTGAATCAGGGGGCAAGTATACGCAGTATTTT
TRBD1 | TRBJ1-1 | . | TRBV19 | CASIQQGTDEAFF | TGTGCCAGTATCCAACAGGGGACAGATGAAGCTTTCTTT
. | TRBJ2-7 | . | TRBV5-1 | CASSASGVRGQYF | TGCGCCAGCAGCGCGTCGGGGGTACGAGGGCAGTACTTC
TRBD1 | TRBJ1-3 | . | TRBV5-1 | CASSSGTGLMDTIYF | TGCGCCAGCAGCTCCGGGACAGGGTTAATGGACACCATATATTTT